This TCR beta chain was recovered during a study of Ad26.COV2.S vaccination and SARS-CoV-2 variants. Data came from immunoSEQ multiplex PCR; TCRdb stores just in-frame clones and leaves some out. The sample holds fewer than 900,000 clones, roughly 90% seen once. As to treatment: around 19 received Ad26.COV2.S at low or high dose, single or two shots; 5 received placebo; per-sample allocation not given. Samples analyzed were those drawn on day 63 after the first vaccine or placebo injection. Germline V gives CDR1 MDHEN, CDR2 SYDVKM. V was clipped by 3 bases and J by 0 bases, with 9 bases between them. The CDR3 spans 16 residues.

This rearrangement joins TRBV28 to TRBJ1-6; no reliable D call. The specimen comprised peripheral blood, sampled in a trial of Ad26.COV2.S vaccine versus placebo. This receptor was identified in a person aged 18-65 years who received the Ad26.COV2.S COVID-19 vaccine or a placebo. CDR3 residues: CASSLIPSSYNSPLHF. As DNA, the CDR3 is TGTGCCAGCAGTTTGATTCCGAGCTCCTATAATTCACCCCTCCACTTT.